The rows below give T cell receptor beta chains drawn from one sample of a study of Graves' ophthalmopathy and Graves' hyperthyroidism. Each CDR3 protein gets one entry after TCRdb re-called the multiplex PCR reads with MiXCR. The sample consists of under 400,000 distinct CDR3 sequences, roughly 17% of them appearing once. Sequencing input: peripheral blood. The receptors were sampled from an adult man with Graves' ophthalmopathy. The CDR3 runs from the conserved cysteine through the conserved F or W. The D gene is left open where the match is weak. Some rows have no size entry. The others give once, few or many, or a class for an expanded clone.

d_call j_call clone_size v_call cdr3_nt cdr3_aa
NA TRBJ1-6 many TRBV4-1 TGCGCCAGCAGCCAAGGTCCGAGGATCGAAAATTCACCCCTCCACTTT CASSQGPRIENSPLHF
TRBD1 TRBJ1-1 many TRBV27 TGTGCCAGCACCTCGGGACAGACGAGGACTTTCTTT CASTSGQTRTFF
TRBD1 TRBJ2-2 many TRBV2 TGTGCCAGCAGTGAACAAGGGGGCGCGAACACCGGGGAGCTGTTTTTT CASSEQGGANTGELFF
NA TRBJ1-5 many TRBV6-4 TGTGCCAGCACTCCTATCGACAATCAGCCCCAGCATTTT CASTPIDNQPQHF
NA TRBJ2-7 many TRBV5-1 TGCGCCAGCAGCGGAAGGACCAACCTGGGCGAGCAGTACTTC CASSGRTNLGEQYF
TRBD2 TRBJ2-5 NA TRBV24-1 TGTGCCACCAGTGATGAGACCCGGGGTAGCGGGAGCGGTAAGACCCAGTACTTC CATSDETRGSGSGKTQYF
TRBD2 TRBJ2-2 many TRBV6-2/TRBV6-3 TGTGCCAGCAGTTACTCAGTATATTCTTCGGCTAGCGGGAGATCCGGGGAGCTGTTTTTT CASSYSVYSSASGRSGELFF
NA TRBJ2-7 many TRBV9 TGTGCCAGCAGCCCCTCGGGTAGAACGGACGAGCAGTACTTC CASSPSGRTDEQYF
TRBD1 TRBJ2-5 many TRBV6-1 TGTGCCGCCAGCCCCCCCGGACAGGGGGTTGGGACCCAGTACTTC CAASPPGQGVGTQYF
NA TRBJ2-7 few TRBV19 TGTGCCAGTACCCCCTGCGGCGGGTGCGAGCAGTACTTC CASTPCGGCEQYF
NA TRBJ1-2 many TRBV6-1 TGTGCCAGCAGAAGGGTTGAATATGGCTACACCTTC CASRRVEYGYTF
NA TRBJ1-6 NA TRBV6-1 TGTGCCAGCAGTGAAGGGGGCAGGTCACCCCTCCACTTT CASSEGGRSPLHF
TRBD1 TRBJ2-5 many TRBV29-1 TGCAGCGCAGGACAGGGACTCCAGGGGGAGACCCAGTACTTC CSAGQGLQGETQYF
NA TRBJ2-7 many TRBV3-1 TGTGCCAGCACCACGAAGTCGGGTTTTGAGCAGTACTTC CASTTKSGFEQYF
NA TRBJ2-5 many TRBV2 TGTGCCAGCAGAGCACTAGGGACGTCGACGGAGACCCAGTACTTC CASRALGTSTETQYF
TRBD2 TRBJ2-5 many TRBV19 TGTGCCAGTAGTTCTGGGACTAGCGCACAAGAGACCCAGTACTTC CASSSGTSAQETQYF
NA TRBJ2-6 many TRBV2 TGTGCCAGCACCCAAGGGAGAGCAGGGGCCAACGTCCTGACTTTC CASTQGRAGANVLTF
TRBD1 TRBJ2-5 many TRBV5-5 TGTGCCAGCAGCTTGTCGCAGGGGGCTGTGACCCAGTACTTC CASSLSQGAVTQYF
NA TRBJ1-5 many TRBV12-3/TRBV12-4 TGTGCCAGCAGCCAGCAGTGGTCCCGGTATAGCAATCAGCCCCAGCATTTT CASSQQWSRYSNQPQHF
NA TRBJ2-7 many TRBV9 TGTGCCAGCAGCGTGGGACAACGCCCCTACGAGCAGTACTTC CASSVGQRPYEQYF
TRBD1 TRBJ1-1 NA TRBV10-3 TGTGCCATCAGGGACAGGGGGATCAACACTGAAGCTTTCTTT CAIRDRGINTEAFF
NA TRBJ2-7 many TRBV2 TGTGCCAGCCCCATCGAGGGGGAAACCTACGAGCAGTACTTC CASPIEGETYEQYF
TRBD1 TRBJ2-7 many TRBV29-1 TGCAGCGTGAAGGACAGGACCTACGAGCAGTACTTC CSVKDRTYEQYF
TRBD2 TRBJ2-4 NA TRBV6-5 TGTGCCAGCAGTTACGAGCGGGGCTACATTCAGTACTTC CASSYERGYIQYF
TRBD1 TRBJ1-5 few TRBV6-1 TGTGCCAGCAAGATCGGACAGGGGAATCAGCCCCAGCATTTT CASKIGQGNQPQHF
NA TRBJ1-5 many TRBV20-1 TGCAGTGCTAGGGAGTTCGTCGGCCCACGCAATCAGCCCCAGCATTTT CSAREFVGPRNQPQHF
TRBD1 TRBJ1-1 many TRBV19 TGTGCCAGTAGTGTGCGACAGGGTAACACTGAAGCTTTCTTT CASSVRQGNTEAFF
TRBD1 TRBJ1-6 many TRBV12-3/TRBV12-4 TGTGCCAACCGCAGGGGGCTTAATTCACCCCTCCACTTT CANRRGLNSPLHF
NA TRBJ2-7 many TRBV6-1 TGTGCCAGCAGTGAACAACAGCTCTCCTACGAGCAGTACTTC CASSEQQLSYEQYF
NA TRBJ2-7 once TRBV6-5 TGTGCCAGCAGTTCTACACAATACGAGCAGTACTTC CASSSTQYEQYF
TRBD2 TRBJ2-7 NA TRBV6-1 TGTGCCAGCAGTGAACCCTGGTGGCGGGAGCGCGGCAACGAGCAGTACTTC CASSEPWWRERGNEQYF
NA TRBJ2-5 many TRBV6-5 TGTGCCAGCAGTTACGGCCGGGGCCTAGGGCAAGAGACCCAGTACTTC CASSYGRGLGQETQYF
TRBD2 TRBJ2-7 many TRBV2 TGTGCCAGCAGTCCACGGACTAGCGGGAGGCGGGAGCAGTACTTC CASSPRTSGRREQYF
NA TRBJ1-1 NA TRBV19 TGTGCCAGTAGTATAGATGGAGGACCGAACACTGAAGCTTTCTTT CASSIDGGPNTEAFF
NA TRBJ2-7 many TRBV7-6 TGTGCCAGCAGCTTAGCACAGACCTACGAGCAGTACTTC CASSLAQTYEQYF
NA TRBJ2-5 NA TRBV12-3/TRBV12-4 TGTGCCAGCAGTCAGGGACCGGAAGAGACCCAGTACTTC CASSQGPEETQYF
NA TRBJ2-2 many TRBV7-3 TGTGCCAGCAGCCGAGATACCGGGACTCTGAACACCGGGGAGCTGTTTTTT CASSRDTGTLNTGELFF
TRBD2 TRBJ2-3 many TRBV20-1 TGCAGTGCTTGGACTAGCGGCAGCACAGATACGCAGTATTTT CSAWTSGSTDTQYF
TRBD2 TRBJ2-7 many TRBV20-1 TGCAGTGCTGGAAGGCGGGGGGCCACAGGCTACGAGCAGTACTTC CSAGRRGATGYEQYF
NA TRBJ1-1 many TRBV6-5 TGTGCCAGCAGTTACTCGAGGAGGGTCGCGGACACTGAAGCTTTCTTT CASSYSRRVADTEAFF
NA TRBJ2-5 many TRBV7-3 TGTGCCAGCAGCTTAATGTCGGGGACCAACCGAAACTTC CASSLMSGTNRNF
NA TRBJ1-2 many TRBV7-8 TGTGCCAGCACCACCACGGGGGGGGGTGTTAACTACACCTTC CASTTTGGGVNYTF
TRBD1 TRBJ2-7 many TRBV7-3 TGTGCCAGCAGCTTATCGTCTGTGACAGGGGCTGATCGCCCCTACGAGCAGTACTTC CASSLSSVTGADRPYEQYF
NA TRBJ1-2 NA TRBV12-3/TRBV12-4 TGTGCCAGCAGTTTAGGTCGGGTAGGGGCACACTATGGCTACACCTTC CASSLGRVGAHYGYTF
NA TRBJ2-7 many TRBV7-9 TGTGCCAGCAGCCTAAGCACAGGAACCTACGAGCAGTACTTC CASSLSTGTYEQYF
NA TRBJ1-6 few TRBV30 TGTGCCTGGCAGAACTCCTATAATTCACCCCTCCACTTT CAWQNSYNSPLHF
NA TRBJ1-5 many TRBV28 TGTGCCGTACAGGGATCCCATCAGCCCCAGCATTTT CAVQGSHQPQHF
NA TRBJ2-5 NA TRBV12-3/TRBV12-4 TGTGCCAGCAGTTTAGCAGGGTTCCGGGAGACCCAGTACTTC CASSLAGFRETQYF
NA TRBJ2-7 many TRBV9 TGTGCCAGCAGCGCCGCACCGTGGGACGAGCAGTACTTC CASSAAPWDEQYF
NA TRBJ1-1 few TRBV6-4 TGTGCCAGCAAAAAAGAGCGGCAGAGCACTGAAGCTTTCTTT CASKKERQSTEAFF
NA TRBJ2-2 many TRBV27 TGTGCCAGCAGATGGGGAAGGGGCACCGGGGAGCTGTTTTTT CASRWGRGTGELFF
NA TRBJ1-2 many TRBV28 TGTGCCAGCAGTTTTCACGGGGCTGTAGGCTTCTTC CASSFHGAVGFF
NA TRBJ2-7 many TRBV6-1 TGTGCCAGCAGTGAAATGGACAGCCATTACGAGCAGTACTTC CASSEMDSHYEQYF